This T cell receptor beta chain came from a study of blood T cell repertoires in COVID-19. Under the authors' procedure: Reference gene primer amplification gave estimated nucleated cell counts. Only in-frame clones appear in the TCRdb table, and some are missing; sequencing was by immunoSEQ multiplex PCR. V, J and clone size are those of that table, while D and trimming were read from the DNA. The table lists roughly 190,000 clones, roughly nine tenths of them singletons. The CDR3 is made up of 13 amino acids. V was pared by 5 bases and J by 3 bases, with 10 bases between. The germline V gene has CDR1 MNHEY and CDR2 SVGAGI.

The sequencing sample was made of peripheral blood. The J gene is TRBJ1-2, the V gene TRBV6-5; D unclear. The receptor was isolated from a man younger than 40 with acute or convalescent COVID-19. CDR3 nucleotide sequence: TGTGCCAGCAGTCCCGGGAAGGACTATGGCTACACCTTC. This sequence encodes CASSPGKDYGYTF.